Listed here are 32 T cell receptor beta chains from one sample, sequenced in a study of beta chain features in type 1 diabetes. The isolated RNA, all of it, was reverse transcribed, so expressed TCRB transcripts were what got sequenced. Method: immunoSEQ multiplex PCR; TCRdb's copy keeps in-frame clones and lacks some. The sample contains roughly 500,000 clones, around 10% of which appear only once. What was sequenced was naive CD4+ T cells from blood. The source of these receptors is a woman under 30 in good health.

Comments on this clone: Germline is not matched at one junction end, which may reflect a read error. Other DNA sequences in this sample translate to the same CDR3. The rearrangement joins TRBV29-1 to TRBJ2-5; D might be TRBD1 (5 bases). CDR1 is SQVTM and CDR2 is ANQGSEA in the germline V gene. The CDR3 runs 13 residues. CDR3 protein: CSVGRQTKETQYF. The CDR3 bases are TGCAGCGTTGGGAGACAGACCAAAGAAACCCAGTACTTC.

The chain is built from TRBV7-2 and TRBJ2-7; D is perhaps TRBD1 (5 bases). V gave up 9 bases and J gave up 2 bases, with 17 bases separating them. CDR1 and CDR2 from the germline V gene are SGHTA and FQGNSA. This CDR3 contains 14 residues. CDR3: CARKTADLTYEQYV. The DNA of the CDR3 is TGTGCCAGGAAGACAGCAGATTTGACCTACGAGCAGTACGTC.

This clone was counted a few times. This CDR3 is CASSLGWTTGPDTQYF. CDR3 DNA: TGTGCCAGCAGCTTGGGGTGGACCACCGGGCCAGATACGCAGTATTTT. V gene TRBV5-4 combines with J gene TRBJ2-3; D remains unclear. CDR3 length equals 16 residues. Germline CDR1 is SGHNT and CDR2 is YYREEE (reference sequence). The ends were cut back, 0 bases at V and 4 bases at J, with 15 bases in the middle.

This clone was counted only a few times. The genes are TRBV27 and TRBJ2-1; TRBD1 or TRBD2 may be the D gene (5 bases each). The germline V gene has CDR1 MNHEY and CDR2 SMNVEV (reference sequence). The V gene lost 5 bases and the J gene lost 3 bases, with 17 bases spanning the gap. This CDR3 is built from 16 residues. The DNA of the CDR3 is TGTGCCAGCAGTACAACACAGAGGGGTTACTACAATGAGCAGTTCTTC. This translates into CASSTTQRGYYNEQFF.

The V gene is TRBV7-9, the J gene TRBJ1-5, with 10 bases lining up with TRBD1. The CDR3 totals 14 residues. CDR1 is SEHNR and CDR2 is FQNEAQ in the germline V gene (reference sequence). Unmatched junction bases numbered 4, after V lost 5 bases and J lost 6 bases. CDR3 sequence: CASSKDRGSQPQHF. CDR3 DNA: TGTGCCAGCAGCAAGGACAGGGGGAGTCAGCCCCAGCATTTT.

The chain recombines TRBV14 with TRBJ2-7; 11 positions match TRBD2. Germline CDR1 SGHDN, CDR2 FVKESK. The ends lost 3 bases at V and 3 bases at J; junction bases unmatched: 4. CDR3 length: 15 residues. CDR3 nucleotides: TGTGCCAGCAGCCAGACTGGACTAGCGGGCTACGAGCAGTACTTC. It is translated as CASSQTGLAGYEQYF.

A few counts support this clone. V gene TRBV29-1 combines with J gene TRBJ1-1; D is undetermined. CDR3 size: 15 residues. CDR1 is SQVTM and CDR2 is ANQGSEA in the germline V gene. With 7 bases removed from V and 0 bases from J, the gap between germline ends came to 18 bases. CDR3 DNA sequence: TGCAGCGCATACCCCGGGTACCCCGTGAACACTGAAGCTTTCTTT. This translates into CSAYPGYPVNTEAFF.

The rearrangement uses TRBV7-2 and TRBJ1-2; 7 bases line up with TRBD1. Germline V gene lookup returns CDR1 SGHTA and CDR2 FQGNSA. Trimming cost V 5 bases and J 6 bases; bases outside gene matches: 12. CDR3 length equals 15 residues. The CDR3 DNA is TGTGCCAGCAGCCCAGCGACAGGGTTTTCGGATGGCTACACCTTC. Translating gives CASSPATGFSDGYTF.

This clone was detected only a few times. The chain carries TRBV30 and TRBJ1-5, with 7 bases aligning to TRBD1. Germline values: CDR1 GTSNPN, CDR2 SVGIG (reference sequence). V lost 1 base to trimming and J lost 6 bases; unmatched junction nucleotides: 6. The CDR3 is made up of 14 amino acids. The CDR3 loop reads CAWSGGRGTQPQHF. The CDR3 DNA reads TGTGCCTGGAGTGGGGGCAGGGGGACTCAGCCCCAGCATTTT.

This clone occurred a few times. The chain recombines TRBV4-1 with TRBJ2-3; D is tentatively TRBD1 or TRBD2 (5 bases each). CDR1 MGHRA and CDR2 YSYEKL come from the germline V gene. V dropped 4 bases and J dropped 7 bases, with 21 bases sitting between them. The CDR3 has 16 residues. CDR3 protein: CASSPSGTSWSHTQYF. CDR3 bases: TGCGCCAGCAGCCCATCCGGGACCTCATGGTCCCATACGCAGTATTTT.

The V and J genes are TRBV30 and TRBJ2-5, with 11 bases aligning to TRBD2. The germline gives CDR1 GTSNPN, CDR2 SVGIG (reference sequence). This CDR3 has 16 residues. V gave up 2 bases and J gave up 5 bases; unmatched junction bases: 10. CDR3 amino acids: CAWSLDLAGGRETQYF. DNA for the CDR3: TGTGCCTGGAGTCTAGATTTAGCGGGAGGGCGGGAGACCCAGTACTTC.

This clone was detected a few times. The chain combines TRBV6-6 with TRBJ2-1; 11 bases are shared with TRBD2. With 3 bases clipped from V and 7 bases from J, the junction kept 8 bases outside the gene matches. This CDR3 contains 16 residues. In germline, CDR1 is MNHNY, CDR2 SVGAGI (reference sequence). In nucleotides, the CDR3 is TGTGCCAGCAGTTATCTCGGGGCTAGCGGGAGGAATGAGCAGTTCTTC. Translation gives CASSYLGASGRNEQFF.

Only a few counts were recorded for this clone. V and J are TRBV7-2 and TRBJ2-7; no clear D gene. Trimming removed 5 bases at V and 2 bases at J, with 13 bases between. Germline V CDR1 and CDR2: SGHTA, FQGNSA. The CDR3 runs 14 residues. The CDR3 bases are TGTGCCAGCAGCACCTCCCCCGAGGCCTACGAGCAGTACTTC. This codes for CASSTSPEAYEQYF.

This clone was seen a few times. The chain uses TRBV11-2 and TRBJ2-1; D not certain. CDR3 length: 14 residues. Trimming took off 7 bases at V and 6 bases at J, with 16 bases between the two ends. CDR1 and CDR2 (germline): SGHAT, FQNNGV. The CDR3 protein is CASTPGPLANEQFF. The CDR3 region has the DNA TGTGCCAGCACCCCGGGCCCCTTGGCCAATGAGCAGTTCTTC.

The chain links TRBV6-5 to TRBJ1-5; D is unclear. V dropped 5 bases and J dropped 2 bases, with 10 bases sitting between them. The CDR3 extends over 14 amino acids. The germline CDR1 and CDR2 sequences are MNHEY and SVGAGI. The CDR3 is CASSPGRGNQPQHF. The DNA of the CDR3 is TGTGCCAGCAGTCCAGGACGGGGCAATCAGCCCCAGCATTTT.

The genes are TRBV30 and TRBJ2-7, with 11 bases identical to TRBD2. From germline, CDR1 is GTSNPN and CDR2 SVGIG (reference sequence). CDR3 length: 15 amino acids. The ends lost 0 bases at V and 6 bases at J; junction bases unmatched: 7. The CDR3 DNA is TGTGCCTGGAGTGTGGGGTCTAGCGGGAGGTTCGAGCAGTACTTC. Its translation is CAWSVGSSGRFEQYF.

This clone has only a few counts. The V and J genes are TRBV14 and TRBJ2-7; possible D gene TRBD2, 6 bases. Germline V gene data show CDR1 as SGHDN and CDR2 as FVKESK. V lost 1 base, J lost 1 base, and 11 bases lay in between. The length of the CDR3 is 15 residues. CDR3 loop: CASSQGGGKSYEQYV. CDR3 DNA: TGTGCCAGCAGCCAAGGCGGAGGGAAATCCTACGAGCAGTACGTC.

A few counts support this clone. The chain couples TRBV29-1 to TRBJ1-1; D uncertain. This CDR3 contains 13 residues. The ends were cut back, 3 bases at V and 0 bases at J, with 8 bases in the middle. CDR1 is SQVTM, CDR2 ANQGSEA, per germline. The CDR3 sequence: CSVEYRLNTEAFF. As DNA, the CDR3 is TGCAGCGTTGAGTATAGACTGAACACTGAAGCTTTCTTT.

This clone came up a few times. The chain links TRBV27 to TRBJ2-2; either TRBD1 or TRBD2 may fit D (6 bases each). The CDR3 has 15 residues. Germline V lookup: CDR1 MNHEY, CDR2 SMNVEV (reference sequence). The V gene lost 6 bases and the J gene lost 5 bases, with 16 bases spanning the gap. In DNA form, the CDR3 reads TGTGCCAGCAGAATAGGGGGGTCGTTAACCGGGGAGCTGTTTTTT. Encoded protein: CASRIGGSLTGELFF.

A word on this clone: The identical CDR3 is also encoded by other nucleotide sequences in the sample. The chain carries TRBV7-9 and TRBJ2-3; 9 nucleotides agree with TRBD2. The J segment lost 1 base and the V segment lost 9 bases, leaving 5 bases of the junction unmatched. CDR3 length equals 14 residues. Germline loops: CDR1 SEHNR, CDR2 FQNEAQ (reference sequence). The CDR3 sequence: CASSTSGGTDTQYF. The CDR3 nucleotides read TGTGCCAGTTCGACTAGCGGAGGCACAGATACGCAGTATTTT.

The chain joins TRBV18 to TRBJ1-1, with a possible D match to TRBD1 (5 bases). Germline V lookup: CDR1 KGHSH, CDR2 LQKENI. Trimming took 3 bases from V and 3 from J, leaving 14 bases between them. This CDR3 is 15 amino acids long. The CDR3 DNA is TGTGCCAGCTCACCTCTGTCCCGGGGGGACACTGAAGCTTTCTTT. Translation gives CASSPLSRGDTEAFF.

The V call is TRBV4-2, the J call TRBJ2-1, with D tentatively TRBD2 (5 bases). The CDR3 extends over 15 amino acids. The germline gives CDR1 LGHNA, CDR2 YNFKEQ. V dropped 1 base and J dropped 5 bases, with 12 bases sitting between them. The CDR3 DNA reads TGTGCCAGCAGCCAAGGTGAAGAGCGGAACAATGAGCAGTTCTTC. It encodes CASSQGEERNNEQFF.

This clone was seen a handful of times. The rearrangement uses TRBV7-8 and TRBJ1-4; the D is unclear. Trimming shortened V by 7 bases and J by 3 bases, and 15 bases separated the two germline ends. This CDR3 comprises 15 residues. Germline V CDR1 and CDR2: SGHVS, FQNEAQ. In DNA, the CDR3 is TGTGCCAGCAAACACCTGGCTACATCTAATGAAAAACTGTTTTTT. Amino acid sequence: CASKHLATSNEKLFF. Complete variable domain (other parts from reference TRBV7-8 and TRBJ1-4): GAGVSQSPRYKVAKRGQDVALRCDPISGHVSLFWYQQALGQGPEFLTYFQNEAQLDKSGLPSDRFFAERPEGSVSTLKIQRTQQEDSAVYLCASKHLATSNEKLFFGSGTQLSVL.

This clone has a handful of counts. The V and J genes are TRBV10-3 and TRBJ2-1; D unresolved. The CDR3 contains 14 residues. V lost 4 bases to trimming and J lost 4 bases, with 11 bases between them. The V gene's germline CDR1 is ENHRY and CDR2 SYGVKD. CDR3 sequence (DNA): TGTGCCATCAGTGTGGCATATGGTTACAATGAGCAGTTCTTC. As protein: CAISVAYGYNEQFF.

On this clone itself: The sample carries other DNA sequences with the same CDR3. This sequence joins TRBV6-5 and TRBJ2-3; no firm D call. The CDR3 totals 13 residues. Trimming pared 2 bases from V and 1 base from J, leaving 4 bases between. Germline CDR1 and CDR2: MNHEY and SVGAGI. The CDR3 loop reads CASSYPGTDTQYF. The CDR3 DNA reads TGTGCCAGCAGTTACCCCGGCACAGATACGCAGTATTTT.

The chain links TRBV6-4 to TRBJ2-7; the match to TRBD1 covers 7 bases. V dropped 6 bases and J dropped 0; count of bases not matched to a gene: 8. Per germline, CDR1 MRHNA and CDR2 SNTAGT. The CDR3 is 15 residues long. CDR3 DNA sequence: TGTGCCAGCAGCGTCAACCGGGACAGCTCCTACGAGCAGTACTTC. This gives the protein CASSVNRDSSYEQYF.

This clone came up a few times. CDR3 sequence: CASSYGGRETQYF. DNA of the CDR3: TGTGCCAGCAGCTACGGGGGCCGAGAGACCCAGTACTTC. The V call is TRBV7-3, the J call TRBJ2-5; the D call may be TRBD1 or TRBD2 (6 bases each). V was trimmed by 4 bases and J by 4 bases, leaving 10 bases between them. Germline V gene data show CDR1 as SGHTA and CDR2 as FQGTGA. This CDR3 has 13 residues.

This clone was recorded a few times. The rearrangement uses TRBV9 and TRBJ1-4, with D possibly TRBD1 on 5 matching bases. CDR3 size: 15 residues. Per the germline V gene, CDR1 is SGDLS and CDR2 is YYNGEE. V lost 0 bases and J lost 1, with 7 bases in between. In nucleotides, the CDR3 is TGTGCCAGCAGCGTAGCTCAGGGAACTAATGAAAAACTGTTTTTT. This codes for CASSVAQGTNEKLFF.

This clone was counted only a few times. This chain uses TRBV14 with TRBJ2-7, with D unresolved. The V gene lost 1 base and the J gene lost 3 bases, with 7 bases spanning the gap. CDR3 length: 13 amino acids. The V gene's germline CDR1 is SGHDN and CDR2 FVKESK. This CDR3 is CASSQGLYYEQYF. The CDR3 DNA reads TGTGCCAGCAGCCAAGGATTATACTACGAGCAGTACTTC.

J is TRBJ2-3 and V is TRBV18; 9 nucleotides agree with TRBD1. The CDR3 is 16 residues long. Per the germline V gene, CDR1 is KGHSH and CDR2 is LQKENI. After removal of 2 bases from V and 2 bases from J, the junction contained 5 bases not matched to a gene. CDR3 in amino acids: CASSPSRDRATDTQYF. As DNA, the CDR3 is TGTGCCAGCTCACCAAGCCGGGACAGGGCCACAGATACGCAGTATTTT.

The V and J genes are TRBV5-1 and TRBJ2-2; D gene uncertain. Trimming removed 6 bases at V and 8 bases at J, with 8 bases between. The CDR3 totals 11 residues. Germline-derived CDR1 and CDR2 are SGHRS and YFSETQ. Here the CDR3 reads CASTHPGELFF. In DNA form, the CDR3 reads TGCGCCAGCACCCACCCGGGGGAGCTGTTTTTT.

This clone appeared a few times. This rearrangement joins TRBV6-6 to TRBJ1-1; D call uncertain. Germline V gene data show CDR1 as MNHNY and CDR2 as SVGAGI (reference sequence). The CDR3 runs 14 residues. The V and J ends lost 5 bases and 0 bases respectively, with 10 bases between them. CDR3 DNA sequence: TGTGCCAGCAGTAAGAGGACGGTGAACACTGAAGCTTTCTTT. This encodes CASSKRTVNTEAFF.